Presented here are 14 T cell receptor beta chains from one specimen sequenced in a study of spatial heterogeneity in lung cancer. Study conclusions and caveats: Tracking of tumor mutation counts was seen in expanded intratumoral alpha and beta TCR counts.

Time point described: sample taken at primary tumor resection. These receptors' antigens are unknown. In TCRdb, the 5' RACE reads were re-called with MiXCR into one record per CDR3 protein. The repertoire holds 5,500 to 9,000 distinct CDR3 sequences, with roughly 13% as singletons. The sample in question was lung tumor tissue, obtained at surgery. These receptor sequences come from a male donor with early-stage non-small cell lung cancer.

A word on this clonotype: The library was built for alpha chains, so this beta chain is an off-target read and its size means little. V gene TRBV28 combines with J gene TRBJ1-1; 9 bases map to TRBD1. J lost 3 bases, V lost 6 bases, and 17 bases had no gene match. The length of the CDR3 is 18 residues. CDR1 and CDR2 (germline): MDHEN, SYDVKM. The CDR3 DNA reads TGTGCCAGCAGATCCCCGGGACAGGGTGTCAGTGGAGACACTGAAGCTTTCTTT. Protein product: CASRSPGQGVSGDTEAFF.

This clonotype was seen ten or more times. The size of this beta chain means little, since it is a stray read in a library made for alpha chains. The chain recombines TRBV15 with TRBJ2-7; unclear D gene. V lost 0 bases and J lost 3, with 9 bases in between. CDR3 length equals 14 residues. Germline CDR1 reads LNHNV; CDR2 reads YYDKDF (reference sequence). The CDR3 loop reads CATSRDLRSYEQYF. The DNA for the CDR3 is TGTGCCACCAGCAGAGATCTCCGGAGCTACGAGCAGTACTTC.

This clonotype occurred many times. A library made for alpha chains picked up this beta chain off target, so its size means little. This chain connects TRBV20-1 to TRBJ2-3; 10 nucleotides match TRBD2. Germline V gene data show CDR1 as DFQATT and CDR2 as SNEGSKA (reference sequence). V dropped 1 base and J dropped 2; count of bases not matched to a gene: 21. The length of the CDR3 is 21 residues. CDR3 protein: CSARAWGSSGGPSTPTDTQYF. The CDR3 region has the DNA TGCAGTGCTAGAGCGTGGGGGTCTAGCGGGGGACCCTCGACACCCACAGATACGCAGTATTTT.

This clonotype was seen only a few times. The size of this beta chain means little, since it is a stray read in a library made for alpha chains. The V gene is TRBV27, the J gene TRBJ2-1; D remains unclear. CDR3 length: 13 amino acids. V lost 3 bases to trimming and J lost 9 bases, with 12 bases between them. Looked up from germline, CDR1 is MNHEY and CDR2 is SMNVEV (reference sequence). The CDR3 region has the DNA TGTGCCAGCAGTTTCCAGACGGCCGGTGAGCAGTTCTTC. Translated, it gives CASSFQTAGEQFF.

This clonotype was seen at least ten times. This beta chain appears as a stray read in a library generated for alpha chains; its size is not informative. This sequence joins TRBV18 and TRBJ1-1; unclear D gene. The CDR3 contains 14 residues. The germline V gene encodes CDR1 KGHSH and CDR2 LQKENI. Trimming cost V 5 bases and J 11 bases, with 21 bases left between them. The CDR3 sequence is CASSAERGGAGAFF. The CDR3 coding sequence is TGTGCCAGCTCAGCGGAACGGGGTGGCGCCGGTGCTTTCTTT.

By its share, this clonotype is medium-sized (0.01 to 0.1%). The library was built for alpha chains, so this beta chain is an off-target read and its size means little. The chain links TRBV12-5 to TRBJ2-1; 14 positions agree with TRBD2. The CDR3 loop spans 14 amino acids. The trim removed 7 bases at V and 9 bases at J, leaving 5 bases unmatched. The germline gives CDR1 LGHNT, CDR2 FRNRAP. CDR3 amino acids: CASVTTSGRAEQFF. The CDR3 nucleotides are TGTGCTAGTGTCACGACTAGCGGGAGGGCTGAGCAGTTCTTC.

By share, this clonotype ranks as medium-sized. The library was designed around alpha chains, so this beta chain is a stray read whose abundance carries little weight. The V call is TRBV9, the J call TRBJ2-3; 10 bases line up with TRBD1. This CDR3 contains 17 residues. With V trimmed by 0 bases and J by 2 bases, 6 bases remained unmatched. Germline V gene data show CDR1 as SGDLS and CDR2 as YYNGEE. CDR3 nucleotide sequence: TGTGCCAGCAGCGTAGAGGGACAGGGGTTTTCCACAGATACGCAGTATTTT. It translates to CASSVEGQGFSTDTQYF.

This clonotype was recorded at least ten times. This beta chain slipped into a library made for alpha chains as a stray read, so its size is not meaningful. As DNA, the CDR3 is TGTGCCAGCAGTTACTCCCCGGGACAGATCACAGATACGCAGTATTTT. It is translated as CASSYSPGQITDTQYF. The chain uses TRBV6-2 or TRBV6-3 and TRBJ2-3; the match to TRBD1 covers 7 bases. CDR3 length: 16 amino acids. The V gene's germline CDR1 is MNHEY and CDR2 SVGEGT. V was clipped by 0 bases and J by 2 bases; unmatched bases: 5.

This clonotype was seen repeatedly, ten times or more. This beta chain is an unintended read in a library built for alpha chains; its size means little. The chain has TRBV6-1 and TRBJ1-5; D not certain. V was pared by 4 bases and J by 5 bases, with 12 bases between. Germline-derived CDR1 and CDR2 are MNHNS and SASEGT. This CDR3 region has 14 residues. CDR3 loop: CASSGDGKYQPQHF. CDR3 bases: TGTGCCAGCAGTGGGGATGGAAAATATCAGCCCCAGCATTTT.

About this clonotype itself: With the library built for alpha chains, this beta chain is off target and its frequency is not meaningful. The V call is TRBV10-3, the J call TRBJ2-5, with D possibly being TRBD2 (6 bases). CDR3 size: 12 residues. Trimming took 3 bases from V and 6 from J, leaving 8 bases between them. Germline V gene sequence: CDR1 ENHRY, CDR2 SYGVKD. The CDR3 reads CAISDSGKTQYF. In nucleotides, the CDR3 is TGTGCCATCAGTGATAGCGGAAAGACCCAGTACTTC.

This clonotype counts as medium-sized (0.01 to 0.1%). This beta chain is a stray sequence in a library constructed for alpha chains; its clone size is not meaningful. The rearrangement links TRBV19 to TRBJ1-2, with D maybe TRBD1 (5 bases). Germline CDR1 and CDR2: LNHDA and SQIVND (reference sequence). The CDR3 covers 13 residues. The V gene lost 4 bases and the J gene lost 4 bases, with 10 bases spanning the gap. CDR3: CASSTRQSYGYTF. The DNA of the CDR3 is TGTGCCAGTAGTACCCGACAGAGCTATGGCTACACCTTC.

By frequency in the sample, this clonotype is medium-sized (0.01 to 0.1%). This beta chain is off target for a library built for alpha chains, so its abundance means little. The chain links TRBV6-6 to TRBJ2-5; D may be TRBD1 (6 bases). The ends were cut back, 0 bases at V and 4 bases at J, with 9 bases in the middle. The CDR3 has 14 amino acids. Looked up from germline, CDR1 is MNHNY and CDR2 is SVGAGI (reference sequence). The CDR3 here is CASSYSPGAETQYF. In DNA form, the CDR3 reads TGTGCCAGCAGTTACTCTCCAGGGGCAGAGACCCAGTACTTC.

This clonotype is classed as medium-sized (0.01 to 0.1%). Since the library was made to target alpha chains, this beta chain is a stray read and its abundance is not meaningful. V and J are TRBV9 and TRBJ2-2; D unclear. Between the trimmed V and J ends, which lost 0 bases and 2 bases, there was a span of 8 bases. The CDR3 runs to 15 residues. In germline, CDR1 is SGDLS, CDR2 YYNGEE. CDR3 sequence: CASSVDWGNTGELFF. The CDR3 nucleotides are TGTGCCAGCAGCGTAGACTGGGGTAACACCGGGGAGCTGTTTTTT. Supplemented by reference TRBV9 and TRBJ2-2, the full variable domain reads DSGVTQTPKHLITATGQRVTLRCSPRSGDLSVYWYQQSLDQGLQFLIQYYNGEERAKGNILERFSAQQFPDLHSELNLSSLELGDSALYFCASSVDWGNTGELFFGEGSRLTVL.

This clonotype is labeled medium-sized (0.01 to 0.1%). This beta chain turned up in a library designed for alpha chains; as an off-target read, its abundance says little. The rearrangement links TRBV28 to TRBJ1-2; 8 bases fit TRBD1. V lost 7 bases, J lost 6 bases, and 7 bases stayed unmatched. Germline values: CDR1 MDHEN, CDR2 SYDVKM. The CDR3 totals 13 residues. Written as DNA, the CDR3 is TGTGCCAGCAATCTCCAGGGGGCGAATGGCTACACCTTC. This sequence encodes CASNLQGANGYTF.